This TCR beta chain was sequenced during a study of human T cells and chemical hapten exposure. V was trimmed by 11 bases and J by 1 base, leaving 11 bases between them. CDR3 size: 12 residues. Germline V gene data show CDR1 as SEHNR and CDR2 as FQNEAQ (reference sequence). This sample's time point: healthy volunteer bleed at 2 weeks. It was unfractionated whole blood from which total RNA was extracted. During construction of the library, unique molecular identifiers were attached to individual cDNA molecules for quantitative, reproducible TCR counting. Original analysis: The median was roughly 100,000 TCRs per sample, ranging roughly 23,224 to 690,600. MiXCR, run by TCRdb on the RACE reads, gives a single entry per CDR3 protein. It is TCRdb's table, rather than the study itself, that gives the V and J calls and clone size. The repertoire holds 85,000 to 95,000 distinct CDR3 sequences, about 8.8% seen once, with 2.9% in the top ten.

The sequence derives from a female donor in good health. Some clones in this sample may be carry-over from other donors' samples. This chain links TRBV7-9 with TRBJ2-5, with D possibly matching TRBD2 (6 bases). What was sequenced was whole blood. The CDR3 is CAGGSGQETQYF. The CDR3 bases are TGTGCCGGCGGTAGCGGCCAAGAGACCCAGTACTTC.